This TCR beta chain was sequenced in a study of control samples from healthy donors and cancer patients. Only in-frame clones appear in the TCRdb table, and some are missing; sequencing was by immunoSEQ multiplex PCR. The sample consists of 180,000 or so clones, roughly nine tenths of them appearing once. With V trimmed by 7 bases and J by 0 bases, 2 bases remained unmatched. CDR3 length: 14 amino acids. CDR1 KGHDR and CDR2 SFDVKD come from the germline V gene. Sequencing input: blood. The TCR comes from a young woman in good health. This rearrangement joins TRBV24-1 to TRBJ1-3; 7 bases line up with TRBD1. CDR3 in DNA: TGTGCCACCAGGACAGGGTCCTCTGGAAACACCATATATTTT. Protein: CATRTGSSGNTIYF.